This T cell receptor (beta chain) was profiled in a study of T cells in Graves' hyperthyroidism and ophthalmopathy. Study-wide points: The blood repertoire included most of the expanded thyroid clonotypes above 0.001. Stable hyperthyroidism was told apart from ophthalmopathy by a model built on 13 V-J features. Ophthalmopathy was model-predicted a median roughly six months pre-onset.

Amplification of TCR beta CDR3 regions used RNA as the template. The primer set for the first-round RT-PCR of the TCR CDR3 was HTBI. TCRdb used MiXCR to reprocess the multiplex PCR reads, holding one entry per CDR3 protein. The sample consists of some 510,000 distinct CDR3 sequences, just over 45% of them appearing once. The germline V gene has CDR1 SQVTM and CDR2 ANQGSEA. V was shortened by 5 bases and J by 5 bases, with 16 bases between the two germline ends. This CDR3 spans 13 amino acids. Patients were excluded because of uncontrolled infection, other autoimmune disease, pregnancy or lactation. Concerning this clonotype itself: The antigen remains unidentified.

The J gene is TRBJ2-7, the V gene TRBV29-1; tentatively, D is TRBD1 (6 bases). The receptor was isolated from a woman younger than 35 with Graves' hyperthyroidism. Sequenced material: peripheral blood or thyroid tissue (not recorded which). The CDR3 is CSVYSGTTHEQYF. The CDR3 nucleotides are TGCAGCGTTTACTCCGGGACAACCCACGAGCAGTACTTC.